A selection of T cell receptor beta chains follows, all from one sample in a study of Ad26.COV2.S vaccination and SARS-CoV-2 variants. Some clones are missing from TCRdb's copy, which holds only in-frame ones; the method was immunoSEQ multiplex PCR. The data contain 300,000 to 400,000 clones, around 85% of them singletons. This specimen was peripheral blood, taken in a trial of Ad26.COV2.S vaccine versus placebo. The receptors shown here come from a person aged 18-60 years who received the Ad26.COV2.S COVID-19 vaccine or a placebo. Each CDR3 is given with its conserved first and last residue. The D gene is left open where the match is weak. Where a row states a size, it is once, few, many or the class of an expanded clone; other rows omit it.

clone_size	v_call	j_call	d_call	cdr3_nt	cdr3_aa
-	TRBV10-3	TRBJ1-1	-	TGTGCCCGAAGGGAGGGGTCGAACACTGAAGCTTTCTTT	CARREGSNTEAFF
few	TRBV19	TRBJ1-2	-	TGTGCCAGTAGTATGTTGGGGGCGCAAGGCTACACCTTC	CASSMLGAQGYTF
-	TRBV9	TRBJ2-3	-	TGTGCCAGCAGCGGGGGCCCACATATCATCACAGATACGCAGTATTTT	CASSGGPHIITDTQYF
-	TRBV3-1/TRBV3-2	TRBJ1-4	-	TGTGCCAGCAGCCCCAGGGGAGGCAGTGAAAAACTGTTTTTT	CASSPRGGSEKLFF
-	TRBV7-9	TRBJ2-3	TRBD1	TGTGCCAGCAGCTTAGGGGACAGGGACACAGATACGCAGTATTTT	CASSLGDRDTDTQYF
-	TRBV7-3	TRBJ2-3	-	TGTGCCAGCAGCCCCTTTCTTTCTAGCACAGATACGCAGTATTTT	CASSPFLSSTDTQYF
once	TRBV3-1/TRBV3-2	TRBJ1-2	-	TGTGCCAGCAGGGTAAGCCTCGGTAACTATGGCTACACCTTC	CASRVSLGNYGYTF
-	TRBV19	TRBJ2-3	-	TGTGCCAGTAGTATTCGGGCCGGGACCACAGATACGCAGTATTTT	CASSIRAGTTDTQYF
few	TRBV5-6	TRBJ2-5	-	TGTGCCAGCAGCCGTCCGGGCCAACCGGAGACCCAGTACTTC	CASSRPGQPETQYF
-	TRBV5-1	TRBJ1-3	-	TGCGCCAGCAGCATAACCAGGGGAAACACCATATATTTT	CASSITRGNTIYF
-	TRBV2	TRBJ2-2	TRBD1	TGTGCCAGCAGTGATCGGACAGGGAAAACCGGGGAGCTGTTTTTT	CASSDRTGKTGELFF
-	TRBV28	TRBJ2-7	-	TGTGCCAGCACCTCCCGGGACCGAGACTACGAGCAGTACTTC	CASTSRDRDYEQYF
-	TRBV6-5	TRBJ1-1	-	TGTGCCAGCTTTCGAAGGACGGCAGAAACTGAAGCTTTCTTT	CASFRRTAETEAFF
-	TRBV11-2	TRBJ1-1	-	TGTGCCAGCAGCTTAGTAGAGGGGAACACTGAAGCTTTCTTT	CASSLVEGNTEAFF
-	TRBV3-1/TRBV3-2	TRBJ1-4	TRBD1	TGTGCCAGCAGCCAAGACCTCCAGGGGGCAACACCAACTAATGAAAAACTGTTTTTT	CASSQDLQGATPTNEKLFF
once	TRBV5-1	TRBJ2-7	TRBD2	TGCGCCAGCAGCTTGAGCGGGGGATACTCCTACGAGCAGTACTTC	CASSLSGGYSYEQYF
-	TRBV5-1	TRBJ2-5	-	TGCGCCAGCAGTAGGGACGGAGGTACCCAAGAGACCCAGTACTTC	CASSRDGGTQETQYF
-	TRBV29-1	TRBJ2-1	TRBD1	TGCAGCGTTGAGAGGGGGCGAAATGAGCAGTTCTTC	CSVERGRNEQFF
-	TRBV6-5	TRBJ2-7	-	TGTGCCAGCAGTTACTCGGGGCAGGGAGTCCACGAGCAGTACTTC	CASSYSGQGVHEQYF
-	TRBV7-9	TRBJ2-1	TRBD2	TGTGCCAGCACCGGGGGGTACAATGAGCAGTTCTTC	CASTGGYNEQFF
-	TRBV4-1	TRBJ1-1	-	TGCGCCAGCAGCCAAATTGGGCGGCACGTGAACACTGAAGCTTTCTTT	CASSQIGRHVNTEAFF
-	TRBV25-1	TRBJ1-4	-	TGTGCCAGCAGTGAAGGGGGGCTACCTAATGAAAAACTGTTTTTT	CASSEGGLPNEKLFF
-	TRBV18	TRBJ2-1	TRBD1	TGTGCCAGCTCACCATTCACAGGGGCCTACAATGAGCAGTTCTTC	CASSPFTGAYNEQFF
-	TRBV19	TRBJ2-7	TRBD1	TGTGCCAGTAGGGACAGGGGACAGGGGCCCTACGAGCAGTACTTC	CASRDRGQGPYEQYF
once	TRBV7-3	TRBJ1-1	-	TGTGCCAGCAGCTTAGAGGGAGGTGGGACTTCTGAAGCTTTCTTT	CASSLEGGGTSEAFF
-	TRBV18	TRBJ2-7	-	TGTGCCAGCTCACCAGTGAGGGACGAGCAGTACTTC	CASSPVRDEQYF
-	TRBV5-5	TRBJ2-2	TRBD1	TGTGCCAGCAGCTACCCGGGACAGGGTTCCACCGGGGAGCTGTTTTTT	CASSYPGQGSTGELFF
-	TRBV2	TRBJ1-2	-	TGTGCCAGCAGTGAAGAGGCAGGGAACTATGGCTACACCTTC	CASSEEAGNYGYTF
-	TRBV3-1/TRBV3-2	TRBJ2-4	TRBD2	TGTGCCAGCAGCCAATCGGGGGGGCTCAAAAACATTCAGTACTTC	CASSQSGGLKNIQYF
-	TRBV5-1	TRBJ2-2	-	TGCGCCAGCAGCTTGCCGGGGTCCACCGGGGAGCTGTTTTTT	CASSLPGSTGELFF
-	TRBV20-1	TRBJ1-2	-	TGCAGCCAACGGGGGGTCCCCACCTTC	CSQRGVPTF
once	TRBV5-1	TRBJ1-1	-	TGCGCCAGCAGCTCCGCATCTGAAGCTTTCTTT	CASSSASEAFF
-	TRBV28	TRBJ1-5	-	TGTGCCAGCAGTTTTAGATCAGGAGTAGGTCAGCCCCAGCATTTT	CASSFRSGVGQPQHF
-	TRBV6-6	TRBJ2-1	-	TGTGCCAGCAGTCAGCCCGAGGGTGTGAATGAGCAGTTCTTC	CASSQPEGVNEQFF
-	TRBV13	TRBJ1-1	-	TGTGCCAGCAGCCTACGCCATATCGGGGGGATGAACACTGAAGCTTTCTTT	CASSLRHIGGMNTEAFF
once	TRBV10-1	TRBJ1-2	-	TGCGCCAGCAGTGATGGCCGGGAGAGGGGCTACACCTTC	CASSDGRERGYTF
-	TRBV7-2	TRBJ2-5	TRBD2	TGTGCCAGCAGCTTAATGCACAGCGGGGGGGAGACCCAGTACTTC	CASSLMHSGGETQYF
-	TRBV10-3	TRBJ2-7	TRBD2	TGTGCCATCAGCGGGACTAGCGGGGGTTACTACGAGCAGTACTTC	CAISGTSGGYYEQYF
few	TRBV19	TRBJ2-7	-	TGTGCCAGTAGTATTGAGGGTTACGAGCAGTACTTC	CASSIEGYEQYF
few	TRBV18	TRBJ1-2	TRBD1	TGTGCCAGCTCATCAAGGGACAGGATCTATGGCTACACCTTC	CASSSRDRIYGYTF
once	TRBV9	TRBJ1-4	TRBD1	TGTGCCAGCAGCGACACAGGGGTTCCTACTAATGAAAAACTGTTTTTT	CASSDTGVPTNEKLFF
-	TRBV19	TRBJ2-1	TRBD2	TGTGCCAGTAGCCTCGGGAGGGCTGATGAGCAGTTCTTC	CASSLGRADEQFF
-	TRBV5-1	TRBJ2-5	-	TGCGCCAGCAGCTTGGGATGGGGAGAGACCCAGTACTTC	CASSLGWGETQYF
-	TRBV6-1	TRBJ2-1	-	TGTGCCAGCAGTGAAATAATCTGGGGTAACAATGAGCAGTTCTTC	CASSEIIWGNNEQFF
-	TRBV5-6	TRBJ1-6	-	TGTGCCAGCAGCTTGGGGACGTTAAATTCACCCCTCCACTTT	CASSLGTLNSPLHF
once	TRBV10-3	TRBJ1-5	TRBD1	TGTGCCATAAAACCAGGGACAGGTCCTTCGTCAGCCCAGCATTTT	CAIKPGTGPSSAQHF
-	TRBV6-5	TRBJ2-5	-	TGTGCCAGCAGTTACTCGCGGGGAGTGACCCAGTACTTC	CASSYSRGVTQYF
-	TRBV12-3/TRBV12-4	TRBJ1-2	-	TGTGCCAGCAGGCCGGGGGCTTATGGCTACACCTTC	CASRPGAYGYTF
many	TRBV4-2	TRBJ2-7	-	TGTGCCAGCAGCCAAGACCCACCTCGTATGGGCCCCTACGAGCAGTACTTC	CASSQDPPRMGPYEQYF
-	TRBV12-3/TRBV12-4	TRBJ1-3	-	TGTGCCAGCAGTTGGCCCTTGAGAAACACCATATATTTT	CASSWPLRNTIYF
-	TRBV28	TRBJ2-5	TRBD2	TGTGCCACCGGTGGAGCGGGGGGGCAAGAGACCCAGTACTTC	CATGGAGGQETQYF
-	TRBV6-4	TRBJ2-3	-	TGTGCCAGCAGTGACTCGAGGTCAGATACGCAGTATTTT	CASSDSRSDTQYF
-	TRBV27	TRBJ2-2	-	TGTGCCAGCAGTTTAATCGGAGGGGGGGGCGCGACCGGGGAGCTGTTTTTT	CASSLIGGGGATGELFF
-	TRBV6-5	TRBJ1-5	-	TGTGCCAGCAGTTACGGGGAGGGTCAGCCCCAGCATTTT	CASSYGEGQPQHF
many	TRBV7-9	TRBJ1-1	-	TGTGCCAGCAGCTTAGGGTTCCCGAACACTGAAGCTTTCTTT	CASSLGFPNTEAFF